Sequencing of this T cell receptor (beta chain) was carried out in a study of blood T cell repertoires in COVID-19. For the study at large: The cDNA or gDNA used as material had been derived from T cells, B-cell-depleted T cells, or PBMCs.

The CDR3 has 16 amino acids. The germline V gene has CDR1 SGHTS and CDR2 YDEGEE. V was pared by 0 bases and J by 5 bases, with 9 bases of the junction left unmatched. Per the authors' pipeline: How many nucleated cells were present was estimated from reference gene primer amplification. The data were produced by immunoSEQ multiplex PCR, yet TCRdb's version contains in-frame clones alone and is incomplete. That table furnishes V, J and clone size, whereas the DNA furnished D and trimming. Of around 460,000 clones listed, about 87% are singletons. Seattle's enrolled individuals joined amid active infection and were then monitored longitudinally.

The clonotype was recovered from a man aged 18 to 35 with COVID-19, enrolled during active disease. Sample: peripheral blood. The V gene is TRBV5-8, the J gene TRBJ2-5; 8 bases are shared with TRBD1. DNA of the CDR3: TGTGCCAGCAGCTTGGGCGGTACTACAGGGGGGGAGACCCAGTACTTC. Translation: CASSLGGTTGGETQYF.